The 17 T cell receptor beta chains below were found in one sample sequenced in a study of cytomegalovirus exposure and HLA in healthy donors. 13 Jbeta primers and 60 Vbeta primers were used for the PCR. Profiled with immunoSEQ multiplex PCR; TCRdb holds only in-frame clones, not every one. Here the sample spans roughly 90,000 clones, around 80% being singletons. The source material was PBMCs. These receptors all stem from a man in his thirties or forties in good health and CMV-seronegative.

The chain has TRBV2 and TRBJ1-5, with 8 bases fitting TRBD1. Germline V CDR1 and CDR2: SNHLY, FYNNEI. The V segment lost 8 bases and the J segment 0 bases; nucleotides outside the gene matches: 3. The CDR3 is 14 residues long. The CDR3 spells CASLDRDSNQPQHF. The CDR3 DNA reads TGTGCCAGCCTGGACAGGGATAGCAATCAGCCCCAGCATTTT.

For this clone: Different DNA sequences within this sample yield the same CDR3. This chain links TRBV27 with TRBJ1-2; 7 bases agree with TRBD1. The J segment lost 1 base and the V segment lost 7 bases, leaving 15 bases of the junction unmatched. This CDR3 comprises 17 residues. CDR1 and CDR2 from the germline V gene are MNHEY and SMNVEV (reference sequence). CDR3 sequence: CASITNTGTAYNYGYTF. The CDR3 DNA is TGTGCCAGCATTACTAATACCGGGACAGCTTATAACTATGGCTACACCTTC.

The chain links TRBV19 to TRBJ1-6; 8 positions match TRBD1. This CDR3 is 15 amino acids long. V shed 5 bases and J 9 bases; nucleotides not matched to a gene: 9. CDR1 is LNHDA, CDR2 SQIVND, per germline (reference sequence). CDR3 bases: TGTGCCAGTAGTTCACGGACAGGGACAGGTTCACCCCTCCACTTT. Protein: CASSSRTGTGSPLHF.

For the CDR3, the DNA is TGTGCCAGCAGCTCCTGGCCAAGGGAGGCTTTCTTT. Encoded protein: CASSSWPREAFF. This chain uses TRBV5-6 with TRBJ1-1; D is ambiguous. With 3 bases removed from V and 11 bases from J, the gap between germline ends came to 14 bases. CDR1 and CDR2 (germline): SGHDT, YYEEEE. CDR3 length: 12 amino acids.

This clone was observed a few times. The chain employs TRBV19 and TRBJ1-5; 7 bases fit TRBD1. The V segment lost 7 bases and the J segment 6 bases; nucleotides outside the gene matches: 9. Germline CDR1 LNHDA, CDR2 SQIVND (reference sequence). This CDR3 has 14 amino acids. In DNA form, the CDR3 reads TGTGCCAGTAAATCGTCAGGGGACAGTCAGCCCCAGCATTTT. This encodes CASKSSGDSQPQHF.

The rearrangement joins TRBV5-6 to TRBJ2-7; a weak D match, TRBD2 (5 bases). V was clipped by 0 bases and J by 9 bases, with 13 bases between them. The CDR3 totals 13 residues. Germline V gene lookup returns CDR1 SGHDT and CDR2 YYEEEE. CDR3 nucleotide sequence: TGTGCCAGCAGCTTGGTTGACGGGAACGGGCAGTACTTC. It translates to CASSLVDGNGQYF. The whole variable domain, filled in from reference TRBV5-6 and TRBJ2-7, reads DAGVTQSPTHLIKTRGQQVTLRCSPKSGHDTVSWYQQALGQGPQFIFQYYEEEERQRGNFPDRFSGHQFPNYSSELNVNALLLGDSALYLCASSLVDGNGQYFGPGTRLTVT.

The V gene is TRBV5-1, the J gene TRBJ2-5, with 8 bases aligning to TRBD1. The germline CDR1 and CDR2 sequences are SGHRS and YFSETQ. The CDR3 covers 15 residues. The V segment lost 4 bases and the J segment 5 bases; nucleotides outside the gene matches: 10. This chain's CDR3 is CASSRAQGARETQYF. The DNA of the CDR3 is TGCGCCAGCAGCAGAGCCCAGGGGGCGCGGGAGACCCAGTACTTC.

This sequence joins TRBV15 and TRBJ2-1; D possibly corresponds to TRBD2 (5 bases). The CDR3 covers 14 residues. Germline assignment: CDR1 LNHNV and CDR2 YYDKDF (reference sequence). Trimming left V 3 bases short and J 9 bases short, with 15 bases between. CDR3 residues: CATSSLASVIEQFF. DNA of the CDR3: TGTGCCACCAGCAGTCTAGCATCGGTGATTGAGCAGTTCTTC.

This clone is labeled medium-sized. The chain links TRBV7-3 to TRBJ1-1; the match to TRBD1 covers 7 bases. This CDR3 has 15 amino acids. Germline V gene data show CDR1 as SGHTA and CDR2 as FQGTGA. J gave up 4 bases and V 5 bases, and 10 bases lay outside the gene matches. The DNA of the CDR3 is TGTGCCAGCAGCCTGACAGGGAGGATGAGCACTGAAGCTTTCTTT. As protein: CASSLTGRMSTEAFF.

The chain recombines TRBV6-5 with TRBJ2-7; D remains ambiguous. Trimming removed 2 bases from V and 3 bases from J, with 11 bases in between. Germline loops: CDR1 MNHEY, CDR2 SVGAGI. The CDR3 is 14 amino acids. CDR3 in DNA: TGTGCCAGCAGTTACCAACAGCCTAACTACGAGCAGTACTTC. This codes for CASSYQQPNYEQYF.

CDR3 sequence: CASSLKSGWYTGELFF. The DNA for the CDR3 is TGTGCCAGCAGCTTAAAGTCAGGGTGGTACACCGGGGAGCTGTTTTTT. The V gene is TRBV11-2, the J gene TRBJ2-2, with D possibly TRBD1 on 5 matching bases. The germline V gene encodes CDR1 SGHAT and CDR2 FQNNGV. The CDR3 spans 16 residues. V gave up 2 bases and J gave up 3 bases, with 13 bases separating them.

The chain employs TRBV5-6 and TRBJ1-1; the D gene is possibly TRBD1 (5 bases). Germline V gene sequence: CDR1 SGHDT, CDR2 YYEEEE. The CDR3 extends over 14 amino acids. V lost 4 bases to trimming and J lost 5 bases, with 15 bases between them. This chain's CDR3 is CASSPGVSPTEAFF. For the CDR3, the DNA is TGTGCCAGCAGCCCGGGGGTTTCTCCGACTGAAGCTTTCTTT.

The chain couples TRBV4-1 to TRBJ1-1; no clear D gene. V lost 0 bases and J 0 bases, leaving 8 bases between the germline ends. The CDR3 has 15 amino acids. In germline, CDR1 is MGHRA, CDR2 YSYEKL. The CDR3 DNA sequence: TGCGCCAGCAGCCAAGAGGTGGCCGTGAACACTGAAGCTTTCTTT. As protein: CASSQEVAVNTEAFF.

The gene calls are TRBV29-1 and TRBJ2-3; D ambiguous. Per the germline V gene, CDR1 is SQVTM and CDR2 is ANQGSEA. The ends were cut back, 3 bases at V and 0 bases at J, with 4 bases in the middle. This CDR3 has 12 amino acids. CDR3 region: CSVDESTDTQYF. CDR3 nucleotides: TGCAGCGTTGATGAGAGCACAGATACGCAGTATTTT.

The rearrangement links TRBV18 to TRBJ1-2; D remains unclear. This CDR3 is built from 14 residues. V was trimmed by 5 bases and J by 8 bases, leaving 18 bases between them. Germline loops: CDR1 KGHSH, CDR2 LQKENI. The CDR3 region has the DNA TGTGCCAGCTCAACCCTCTCCCGGCAGGCGGGCTACACCTTC. It specifies CASSTLSRQAGYTF.

This clone came up once. The chain links TRBV7-9 to TRBJ1-2; D is unresolved. The CDR3 is 13 amino acids. With 1 base removed from V and 2 bases from J, the gap between germline ends came to 5 bases. Germline-derived CDR1 and CDR2 are SEHNR and FQNEAQ (reference sequence). CDR3 sequence reads: CASSLVQNYGYTF. CDR3 nucleotides: TGTGCCAGCAGCTTAGTACAAAACTATGGCTACACCTTC.

The gene calls are TRBV5-4 and TRBJ2-3, with 7 bases aligning to TRBD2. Unmatched junction bases numbered 5, after V lost 3 bases and J lost 10 bases. There are 12 residues in the CDR3. CDR1 is SGHNT, CDR2 YYREEE, per germline (reference sequence). The CDR3 DNA sequence: TGTGCCAGCAGCTCCGGGGGGTCAGCGCAGTATTTT. Translating it yields CASSSGGSAQYF.